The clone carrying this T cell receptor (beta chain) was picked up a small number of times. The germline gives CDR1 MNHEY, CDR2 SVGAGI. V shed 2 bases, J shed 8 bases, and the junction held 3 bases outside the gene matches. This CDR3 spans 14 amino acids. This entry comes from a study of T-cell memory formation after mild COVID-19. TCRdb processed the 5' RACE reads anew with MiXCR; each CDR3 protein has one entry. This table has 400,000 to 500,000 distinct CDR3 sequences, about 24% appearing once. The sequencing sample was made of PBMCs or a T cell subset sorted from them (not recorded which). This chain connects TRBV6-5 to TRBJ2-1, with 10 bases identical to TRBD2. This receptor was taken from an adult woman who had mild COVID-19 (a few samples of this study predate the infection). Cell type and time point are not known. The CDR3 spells CASSYALAGDEQFF. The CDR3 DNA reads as TGTGCCAGCAGTTACGCCCTAGCGGGGGATGAGCAGTTCTTC.